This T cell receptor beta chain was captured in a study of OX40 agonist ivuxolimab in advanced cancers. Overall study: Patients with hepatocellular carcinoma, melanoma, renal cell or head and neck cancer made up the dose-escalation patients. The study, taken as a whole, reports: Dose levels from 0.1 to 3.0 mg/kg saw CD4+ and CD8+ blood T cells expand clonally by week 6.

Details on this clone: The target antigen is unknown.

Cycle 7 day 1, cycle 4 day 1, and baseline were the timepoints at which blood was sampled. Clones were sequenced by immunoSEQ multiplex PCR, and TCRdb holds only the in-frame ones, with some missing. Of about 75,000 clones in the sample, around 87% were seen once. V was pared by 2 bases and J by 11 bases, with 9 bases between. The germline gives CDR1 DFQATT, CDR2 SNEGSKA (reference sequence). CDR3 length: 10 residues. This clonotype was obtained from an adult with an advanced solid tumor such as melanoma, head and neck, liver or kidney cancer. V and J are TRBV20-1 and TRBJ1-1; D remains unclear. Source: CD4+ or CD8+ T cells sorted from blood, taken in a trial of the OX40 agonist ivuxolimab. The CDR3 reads CSARSDWAFF. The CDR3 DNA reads TGCAGTGCTAGATCGGATTGGGCTTTCTTT.